This T cell receptor beta chain emerged from a study of blood T cell repertoires in COVID-19 (TCRdb year 2020). About the investigation overall: The collaborator samples originated in the United States, Italy and Spain and spanned the acute and convalescent phases of COVID-19. Where available, HLA class I and class II types were taken from metadata supplied by the sample provider and were not determined by assay-based typing. Nearly every sample came with metadata listing a de-identified subject ID, COVID-19 status, age in years and sex. A freely available public database, intended as a resource for researchers studying the immune response to SARS-CoV-2, is where the repertoires were released. The dataset comprised deeply sampled blood TCRbeta repertoires from subjects exposed to, actively infected with, or recovered from COVID-19. Samples were obtained from the ongoing ImmuneRACE study (first 160 participants) and from 950 to 1,500 subjects provided by 6 global collaborators. The prospective study material was composed of cDNA or gDNA derived from T cells, B-cell-depleted T cells, or PBMCs.

Overall results and qualifications from the work: The amount of clinical and demographic metadata varied by source and participant and was provided uncurated.

TCRbeta CDR3 regions were amplified from genomic DNA by means of the immunoSEQ Assay, a bias-controlled multiplex PCR. As for the authors' bioinformatics: Nucleated cell counts per sample were estimated from amplification of reference gene primers within the assay. To quantify the absolute abundance of each unique TCRbeta CDR3 rearrangement, sequence reads were collapsed and filtered. For each sample, productive Simpson clonality was calculated as the square root of Simpson's diversity index over productive rearrangements. In TCRdb, the immuneACCESS table is reduced to in-frame sequences with V and J assigned. These tables do not hold every clone; where another copy was compared, an unresolved V gene accounts for under half, and the others remain unexplained. V and J calls and clone size are those listed in that table; D and trimming were worked out from the DNA. The sample profile shows hundreds of thousands of clones; about nine tenths of them were found once. The top ten clones comprise about 1.7% of the sample.

Participants in the prospective study were enrolled through a virtual design, were aged roughly 18 to 100 years, and lived in roughly 26 United States geographic areas. Cohort assignment in the prospective study relied on participant-reported clinical history from a screening survey and a study questionnaire. Recovered participants in ImmuneRACE Cohort 3 were defined as having two consecutive negative NP/OP PCR tests, clearance from a healthcare professional, or resolution of symptoms. Each participant in the prospective study had whole blood, serum and a nasopharyngeal or oropharyngeal swab collected by mobile phlebotomists. Over a roughly 2-month period, participants in the prospective study had the option of providing additional blood draws and questionnaires. Prospective study blood samples were shipped either frozen or at room temperature before DNA extraction. Comment on this clone: This receptor's antigen is unknown. Per-nucleotide qualities are absent, and no much larger clonotype sits a single base away.

Based on the germline V gene, the CDR1 and CDR2 sequences are SNHLY and FYNNEI. From its cysteine to its phenylalanine, the CDR3 spans 15 amino acids. Only the CDR3 DNA stays, 45 bases, in frame from base 1. Trimming removed 8 bases from V and 4 bases from J; the gene matches leave 9 bases unexplained. The TCR was taken from a man in his forties or fifties who had recovered from COVID-19. In this chain, TRBV2 is recombined with TRBJ1-2; 11 central nucleotides agree with TRBD1. The sequencing input was PBMCs or T cells enriched from blood (not recorded which). The CDR3 reads CASRLPGQGGYGYTF. The DNA sequence is given as TGTGCCAGCCGGCTCCCGGGACAGGGGGGCTATGGCTACACCTTC.